The 14 T cell receptor beta chains below all came from one sample that was sequenced in a study of tumor-infiltrating lymphocytes in primary liver carcinoma. Starting material of around 490 ng total RNA yielded TCR beta cDNA via a constant-region primer. Three nested multiplex PCR rounds of slightly modified ARM-PCR generated TCR beta libraries. TRBV1-TRBV30 forward primers paired with a C-beta reverse primer drove the first two PCR rounds, about 10 cycles each. TCRdb fed the multiplex PCR reads into MiXCR, producing one record per CDR3 protein. The sample shows tens of thousands of distinct CDR3 sequences, over 60% of them seen only once. The tissue used was unsorted bulk material of about 19-34 mg. RNA and DNA were co-extracted from it with the AllPrep DNA/RNA mini kit. The sequenced material came from liver tumor tissue from sampling region 4. The subset denotes: tumor region T4, right-lateral pole. The source of these receptors is a middle-aged man with primary liver carcinoma and hepatitis B virus infection.

Of note for this clonotype: Since a much larger clone is just one base distant, this may be a read error. The V gene is TRBV7-9, the J gene TRBJ2-2; possibly TRBD1 or TRBD2 for D (5 bases each). Germline CDR1 reads SEHNR; CDR2 reads FQNEAQ (reference sequence). The CDR3 spans 14 residues. The CDR3 sequence: CVSSLATATGELFF. The CDR3 DNA reads as TGTGTCAGCAGCTTAGCGACAGCGACCGGGGAGCTGTTTTTT. Full variable domain (rest looked up from reference TRBV7-9 and TRBJ2-2): DTGVSQNPRHKITKRGQNVTFRCDPISEHNRLYWYRQTLGQGPEFLTYFQNEAQLEKSRLLSDRFSAERPKGSFSTLEIQRTEQGDSAMYLCVSSLATATGELFFGEGSRLTVL.

As for this clonotype: The junction departs from the called germline gene at one end, perhaps through a read error. This chain connects TRBV5-1 to TRBJ2-7; 8 nucleotides agree with TRBD1. The CDR3 runs to 16 residues. Germline CDR1 reads SGHRS; CDR2 reads YFSETQ. CDR3 sequence (DNA): TGCGCCAGCAGCTTGAGTCCCGGGACAGGTACGGGCGTGCAGAACTTC. Protein: CASSLSPGTGTGVQNF.

Comment on this clonotype: Just one base apart from a much larger clone, this may be a read error. The V call is TRBV7-8, the J call TRBJ1-2, with D possibly being TRBD1 (6 bases). This CDR3 spans 15 amino acids. From germline, CDR1 is SGHVS and CDR2 FQNEAQ. This CDR3 is CANSLVVGGDYGYTF. DNA of the CDR3: TGTGCCAACAGCTTAGTAGTGGGGGGCGACTATGGCTACACCTTC.

V usage is TRBV11-1 and J usage is TRBJ1-2, with 7 positions matching TRBD1. This CDR3 is 17 amino acids long. Trimming cost V 5 bases and J 2 bases; bases outside gene matches: 14. Germline V gives CDR1 SGHAT, CDR2 FQDESV (reference sequence). Here the CDR3 reads CASSRTGTVISNYGYTF. CDR3 coding DNA: TGTGCCAGCAGCCGAACCGGGACAGTAATATCCAACTATGGCTACACCTTC.

For this clonotype: Germline and junction disagree at one end, which may indicate a read error. This CDR3 reads CAISSDSCEQYF. CDR3 bases: TGTGCCATCAGCTCTGACAGCTGCGAGCAGTACTTC. The chain links TRBV5-6 to TRBJ2-7, with D tentatively TRBD1 (5 bases). In germline, CDR1 is SGHDT, CDR2 YYEEEE. This CDR3 is 12 amino acids long. The full variable domain, rest sourced from reference TRBV5-6 and TRBJ2-7, is DAGVTQSPTHLIKTRGQQVTLRCSPKSGHDTVSWYQQALGQGPQFIFQYYEEEERQRGNFPDRFSGHQFPNYSSELNVNALLLGDSALYLCAISSDSCEQYFGPGTRLTVT.

There are many counts of this clonotype. The chain is built from TRBV4-3 and TRBJ2-3, with 13 bases matching TRBD2. The CDR3 length is 19 residues. V gave up 2 bases and J gave up 3 bases; unmatched junction bases: 11. CDR1 and CDR2 from the germline V gene are LGHNA and YSLEER. The CDR3 DNA sequence: TGCGCCAGCAGCCAACATTACCGGACTAGCGGGGGAGAGACAGATACGCAGTATTTT. As protein: CASSQHYRTSGGETDTQYF.

The table lists this clonotype with a count of one. The rearrangement links TRBV30 to TRBJ1-4; D possibly corresponds to TRBD1 (5 bases). The CDR3 totals 14 residues. The V and J ends lost 2 bases and 7 bases respectively, with 14 bases between them. Germline V lookup: CDR1 GTSNPN, CDR2 SVGIG (reference sequence). The CDR3 DNA reads as TGTGCCTGGAGTAGGAGAGGGGACGGTGAAAAACTGTTTTTT. Its translation is CAWSRRGDGEKLFF.

Note on this clonotype: A much larger clone sits a single nucleotide away, making a read error possible. Without the conserved terminal phenylalanine or tryptophan, this CDR3 likely stems from a read error. The chain links TRBV28 to TRBJ2-7, with TRBD2 matching 9 bases. V shed 5 bases and J 3 bases; nucleotides not matched to a gene: 5. The CDR3 is 14 amino acids. The germline gives CDR1 MDHEN, CDR2 SYDVKM. The CDR3 loop reads CASSPLAGIYEQYY. The CDR3 nucleotides are TGTGCCAGCAGTCCGCTAGCGGGGATCTACGAGCAGTACTAC.

This clonotype has a handful of counts. This chain connects TRBV11-2 to TRBJ2-5; D gene uncertain. Germline-derived CDR1 and CDR2 are SGHAT and FQNNGV. The CDR3 runs 12 residues. Trimming took 0 bases from V and 13 from J, leaving 12 bases between them. The CDR3: CASSLEERARYF. The DNA of the CDR3 is TGTGCCAGCAGCTTAGAGGAAAGGGCCCGGTACTTC.

This clonotype is a singleton in its sample. At one of its ends the junction is not consistent with the germline gene, which may arise from a read error. This rearrangement joins TRBV5-1 to TRBJ2-1; possibly TRBD1 for D (6 bases). The length of the CDR3 is 14 residues. Germline V gene lookup returns CDR1 SGHRS and CDR2 YFSETQ. The CDR3 sequence is CASRTGPTYNEHFF. In DNA, the CDR3 is TGCGCCAGCAGAACAGGGCCAACTTACAATGAGCACTTCTTC. Full variable domain (remainder filled in from reference TRBV5-1 and TRBJ2-1): KAGVTQTPRYLIKTRGQQVTLSCSPISGHRSVSWYQQTPGQGLQFLFEYFSETQRNKGNFPGRFSGRQFSNSRSEMNVSTLELGDSALYLCASRTGPTYNEHFFGPGTRLTVL.

As to this clonotype: A read error may account for a junction end that differs from germline. This chain links TRBV29-1 with TRBJ2-7; D gene uncertain. The CDR3 spans 13 residues. Germline V gives CDR1 SQVTM, CDR2 ANQGSEA. CDR3 region: CGARTRRAYEQCF. CDR3 nucleotides: TGCGGCGCCCGCACAAGGCGAGCCTACGAGCAGTGCTTC.

This clonotype was detected many times. The CDR3 bases are TGTGCCAGCAGCCATGACGATGAGCAGTTCTTC. It codes for CASSHDDEQFF. The rearrangement links TRBV7-9 to TRBJ2-1; no definite D call. The germline V and J ends were trimmed by 5 bases and 8 bases, with 7 bases remaining between them. The CDR3 loop spans 11 amino acids. Germline values: CDR1 SEHNR, CDR2 FQNEAQ (reference sequence).

As for this clonotype: Compared with germline, one end of the junction differs, possibly owing to a read error. The rearrangement joins TRBV11-2 to TRBJ2-6, with D tentatively TRBD1 or TRBD2 (5 bases each). The CDR3 has 15 residues. The V gene's germline CDR1 is SGHAT and CDR2 FQNNGV. The CDR3 DNA follows: TGTGACACCAAGCGGCCGCGCTCTGGGGCCGACGTCCCGAGTTTC. It encodes CDTKRPRSGADVPSF.

A few counts support this clonotype. At one end the junction does not follow the germline gene, possibly because of a read error. V and J are TRBV4-1 and TRBJ2-1, with 11 bases that match TRBD1. The germline V gene encodes CDR1 MGHRA and CDR2 YSYEKL. The CDR3 is 15 residues long. CDR3: CASSLGQGAVGEQLF. The CDR3 DNA is TGTGCAAGCAGCCTAGGACAGGGGGCGGTCGGTGAGCAGCTCTTC.